The rows below give T cell receptor beta chains drawn from one sample of a study of cytomegalovirus exposure and HLA in healthy donors. Profiled with immunoSEQ multiplex PCR; TCRdb holds only in-frame clones, not every one. This table holds some 150,000 clones, around 80% found once. The sequencing input was PBMCs. The receptors come from a man aged 30 to 39 in good health and CMV-seropositive. Each CDR3 is given with its conserved first and last residue. A D gene is named only where the DNA matches it firmly. Part of the rows lack a size; the others show once, few, many or a class for expanded clones.

j_call d_call v_call clone_size cdr3_nt cdr3_aa
TRBJ1-2 . TRBV18 . TGTGCCAGCTCGCTGGGACACTCATATTCAGGCGGCTACACCTTC CASSLGHSYSGGYTF
TRBJ1-5 . TRBV4-2 . TGTGCCAGCAGCCAAGACGGGGGACCCAATCAGCCCCAGCATTTT CASSQDGGPNQPQHF
TRBJ1-5 TRBD1 TRBV28 . TGTGCCAGCTCTGGACAGGCCGAAAACAATCAGCCCCAGCATTTT CASSGQAENNQPQHF
TRBJ2-6 . TRBV18 . TGTGCCAGCTCACCACTGAGGGCTGGGGCCAACGTCCTGACTTTC CASSPLRAGANVLTF
TRBJ2-3 TRBD2 TRBV6-5 . TGTGCCAGCAGTTCCTCTGCTAGCGGGGGGCTAGATACGCAGTATTTT CASSSSASGGLDTQYF
TRBJ2-3 TRBD2 TRBV28 . TGTGCCAGCAGTGTCCTGCGCGGGGGGAACACAGATACGCAGTATTTT CASSVLRGGNTDTQYF
TRBJ1-3 TRBD1 TRBV9 . TGTGCCAGCAGCCAAACCCTCTCGAGGGGGCTGAGCTCTGGAAACACCATATATTTT CASSQTLSRGLSSGNTIYF
TRBJ1-1 . TRBV5-1 . TGCGCCAGCAGTCCGGGGGGGGATCTGAACACTGAAGCTTTCTTT CASSPGGDLNTEAFF
TRBJ2-1 . TRBV27 . TGTGCCAGCAGTCACCTAAGGGGCAATGAGCAGTTCTTC CASSHLRGNEQFF
TRBJ2-1 TRBD2 TRBV5-1 . TGCGCCAGCAGACTAGCGGGCAGCTCCTACAATGAGCAGTTCTTC CASRLAGSSYNEQFF
TRBJ1-5 TRBD1 TRBV2 . TGTGCCAGCACCAGGACAGGGCGCTTTAGCAATCAGCCCCAGCATTTT CASTRTGRFSNQPQHF
TRBJ1-6 . TRBV6-5 few TGTGCCAGCAGAACCCAGGGGATTTATAATTCACCCCTCCACTTT CASRTQGIYNSPLHF
TRBJ1-5 . TRBV2 . TGTGCCAGCAGTGAAGCGGGTGTCAGGGCTCGGCAGCCCCAGCATTTT CASSEAGVRARQPQHF
TRBJ1-2 . TRBV28 . TGTGCCAGCAGTCCCGGAGAATATGGCTACACCTTC CASSPGEYGYTF
TRBJ2-2 . TRBV6-5 . TGTGCCAGCAGTTACCGCGACACTTACACTGGGGAGCTGTTTTTT CASSYRDTYTGELFF
TRBJ1-1 TRBD1 TRBV6-6 . TGTGCCAGCAGTTCAGGACAGGCGAACACTGAAGCTTTCTTT CASSSGQANTEAFF
TRBJ2-7 . TRBV28 . TGTGCCAGCGCCGTAGTGGGGCCCTACGAGCAGTACTTC CASAVVGPYEQYF
TRBJ2-7 . TRBV27 . TGTGCCAGCAGTTATCAAGGCAGGGGAGACTACGAGCAGTACTTC CASSYQGRGDYEQYF
TRBJ2-5 TRBD2 TRBV29-1 . TGCAGCTGCTCTCAGGCGGGGGTAGAGACCCAGTACTTC CSCSQAGVETQYF
TRBJ1-5 . TRBV27 . TGTGCCAGCAGTTTATTGGGCCAGGGGACTCAGCCCCAGCATTTT CASSLLGQGTQPQHF
TRBJ1-2 TRBD1 TRBV27 . TGTGCCAGCAGTTCCCACAGGGGGCGAAACTATGGCTACACCTTC CASSSHRGRNYGYTF
TRBJ2-1 TRBD2 TRBV29-1 . TGCAGCTCTGGGGCTAGCGGGAACAATGAGCAGTTCTTC CSSGASGNNEQFF
TRBJ2-5 . TRBV5-1 . TGCGCCAGCGCACTGTCCGACTTACAAGAGACCCAGTACTTC CASALSDLQETQYF
TRBJ2-7 . TRBV2 . TGTGCCAGCAGTGCACAGGAGGGGTCCTACGAGCAGTACTTC CASSAQEGSYEQYF
TRBJ2-3 TRBD2 TRBV30 . TGTGCCTGGACCAAATCGACTAGCGGTGGCGCGGATACGCAGTATTTT CAWTKSTSGGADTQYF
TRBJ2-2 . TRBV6-1 . TGTGCCACCCTCCTCCCCACCGGGGAGCTGTTTTTT CATLLPTGELFF
TRBJ2-1 TRBD2 TRBV28 . TGTGCCAGCAGTACGACTAGCGGGGGGGCTTCCTACAATGAGCAGTTCTTC CASSTTSGGASYNEQFF
TRBJ2-5 . TRBV29-1 . TGCAGCGTGAGATGGGCAAAGAGCCAAGAGACCCAGTACTTC CSVRWAKSQETQYF
TRBJ1-4 . TRBV28 . TGTGCCAGCAGCCAACAGGTTTCAACTAATGAAAAACTGTTTTTT CASSQQVSTNEKLFF
TRBJ2-2 . TRBV18 once TGTGCCAGCTCAAAAGGGCAGGGCGACGGGGAGCTGTTTTTT CASSKGQGDGELFF
TRBJ2-2 TRBD1 TRBV7-9 . TGTGCCAGCACCACGACAGGGGGCGAGACCGGGGAGCTGTTTTTT CASTTTGGETGELFF
TRBJ2-1 TRBD1 TRBV7-3 . TGTGCCAGCAGCTTACAGGGGGCGATAGGCTATGAGCAGTTCTTC CASSLQGAIGYEQFF
TRBJ2-7 . TRBV4-1 . TGCGCCAGCAGCCCAGGGTCCGCCAACTACGAGCAGTACTTC CASSPGSANYEQYF
TRBJ1-2 TRBD1 TRBV6-1 . TGTGCCAGCAGTCGGGACAGCCTCTATGGCTACACCTTC CASSRDSLYGYTF
TRBJ2-6 . TRBV27 . TGTGCCAGCACCACCGTGGGGCCAGGGGCCAACGTCCTGACTTTC CASTTVGPGANVLTF
TRBJ1-5 TRBD1 TRBV2 . TGTGCCAGCAAAAAAACAGGGGGTGGTCAGCCCCAGCATTTT CASKKTGGGQPQHF
TRBJ2-1 TRBD2 TRBV7-8 few TGTGCCAGCAGCCCACAGACTAGCGGGAGGGCCGGTATAAGGGGTGAGCAGTTCTTC CASSPQTSGRAGIRGEQFF
TRBJ1-6 . TRBV21-1 . TGTGCCAGCAGTTACAGGGAGAAATCACCCCTCCACTTT CASSYREKSPLHF
TRBJ2-5 . TRBV5-6 once TGTGCCAGCAGCGCAACCGGGATTCAAGAGACCCAGTACTTC CASSATGIQETQYF
TRBJ2-7 TRBD2 TRBV5-4 . TGTGCCAGCAGCCGGGGGGTAGCGCTCTCCTACGAGCAGTACTTC CASSRGVALSYEQYF
TRBJ1-2 TRBD1 TRBV19 . TGTGCCAGTAGTACCTCATCCGGGACAGGGGGCAGCTATGGCTACACCTTC CASSTSSGTGGSYGYTF
TRBJ1-2 TRBD1 TRBV6-1 . TGTGCCAGCAGTGAAGTCCCAGGGGGCATCTATGGCTACACCTTC CASSEVPGGIYGYTF
TRBJ2-3 . TRBV27 . TGTGCCAGCAGTGATACAGGAGACGATACGCAGTATTTT CASSDTGDDTQYF
TRBJ2-3 TRBD2 TRBV6-6 . TGTGCCAGCACCCCCCTAGCGGGAGAAGGCACAGATACGCAGTATTTT CASTPLAGEGTDTQYF
TRBJ2-7 . TRBV6-5 . TGTGCCAGCAGTCAGGGTTGGTTCTACGAGCAGTACTTC CASSQGWFYEQYF
TRBJ2-7 TRBD1 TRBV19 . TGTGCCAGTAGCAGGGGGCAGGGGTTGAACGAGCAGTACTTC CASSRGQGLNEQYF
TRBJ1-6 . TRBV7-9 . TGTGCCAGCAGCCGGGACTTGGATAATTCACCCCTCCACTTT CASSRDLDNSPLHF
TRBJ2-3 TRBD2 TRBV5-1 few TGCGCCAGCAGCTTGCTGACTAGCGGGGGGGATTCAGATACGCAGTATTTT CASSLLTSGGDSDTQYF